This T cell receptor (beta chain) was documented in a study of technical replicates of blood from a handful of donors. The repertoire was sequenced with immunoSEQ multiplex PCR; TCRdb's copy has only in-frame clones and lacks some. The sample lists about 94,000 clones, 95% seen once, with approximately 0.22% in the top ten. In germline, CDR1 is SGDLS, CDR2 YYNGEE. CDR3 length: 15 residues. Trimming stripped 1 base from V and 7 bases from J, with 14 bases between. Sample: T cells isolated from PBMCs. The TCR comes from a human donor in good health. V and J are TRBV9 and TRBJ1-4, with a possible D match to TRBD1 (5 bases). The CDR3 region is CASSVIGTRGEKLFF. CDR3 DNA: TGTGCCAGCAGCGTAATTGGCACAAGGGGTGAAAAACTGTTTTTT.